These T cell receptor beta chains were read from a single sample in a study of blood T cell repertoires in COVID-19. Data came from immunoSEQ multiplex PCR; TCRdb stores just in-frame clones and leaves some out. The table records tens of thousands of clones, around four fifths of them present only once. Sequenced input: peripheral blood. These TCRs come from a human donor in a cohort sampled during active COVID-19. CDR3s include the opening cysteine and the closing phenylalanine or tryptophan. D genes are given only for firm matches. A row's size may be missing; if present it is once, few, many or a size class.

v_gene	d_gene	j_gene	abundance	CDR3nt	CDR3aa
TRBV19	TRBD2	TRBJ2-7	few	TGTGCCAGTAGTATCTCGCGGGGGGAAACCTACGAGCAGTACTTC	CASSISRGETYEQYF
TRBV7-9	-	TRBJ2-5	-	TGTGCCAGCAGCCTTGACTTTGAGACCCAGTACTTC	CASSLDFETQYF
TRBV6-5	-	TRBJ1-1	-	TGTGCCAGCAGTTCCGACAGGAACACTGAAGCTTTCTTT	CASSSDRNTEAFF
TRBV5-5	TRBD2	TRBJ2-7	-	TGTGCCAGCAGCTTGGCTCTAGCGGGAGGGCCGTCCTACGAGCAGTACTTC	CASSLALAGGPSYEQYF
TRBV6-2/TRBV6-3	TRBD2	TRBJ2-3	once	TGTGCCAGCAGTTACTCCGGACTAGCGGGAGGCCCAATAACAGATACGCAGTATTTT	CASSYSGLAGGPITDTQYF
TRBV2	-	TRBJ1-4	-	TGTGCCAGCACTTTTTCCAGGGCGAGAACTAATGAAAAACTGTTTTTT	CASTFSRARTNEKLFF
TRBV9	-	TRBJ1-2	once	TGTGCCAGCAGAGACCAGGACATCGATGGCTACACCTTC	CASRDQDIDGYTF
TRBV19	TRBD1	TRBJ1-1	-	TGTGCAACGACAGGGGAGGACACTGAAGCTTTCTTT	CATTGEDTEAFF
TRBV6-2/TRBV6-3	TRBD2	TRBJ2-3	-	TGTGCCAGCAGTTACTACGAGGGACTAGCGGGAATAGACCCAGATACGCAGTATTTT	CASSYYEGLAGIDPDTQYF
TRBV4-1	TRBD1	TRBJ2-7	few	TGCGCCAGCAGCCTGGGGACAGGGGGCTTTTACGAGCAGTACTTC	CASSLGTGGFYEQYF
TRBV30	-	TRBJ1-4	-	TGTGCCTGGAGTGTACCCGCGGAAGAAAAACTGTTTTTT	CAWSVPAEEKLFF
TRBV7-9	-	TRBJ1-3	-	TGTGCCAGCAGCTTACTCGCAGGGGAATCGGGAAACACCATATATTTT	CASSLLAGESGNTIYF
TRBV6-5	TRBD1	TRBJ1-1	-	TGTGCCAGCAGTTATTCCAGGGGGCGGACTGAAGCTTTCTTT	CASSYSRGRTEAFF
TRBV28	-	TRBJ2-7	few	TGTGCCAGCACAATGGGGGGGCGCAACTCCTACGAGCAGTACTTC	CASTMGGRNSYEQYF